Presented here are 7 T cell receptor beta chains from one specimen sequenced in a study of metastatic and nonmetastatic thyroid tumors. TCRdb reassembled clones from the PCR reads with MiXCR. The data contain tens of thousands of clones, approximately 34% of them seen just once; the ten biggest clones take up roughly 30%. Thyroid surgery was preceded by no treatment in any patient. Sequencing was performed on tumor tissue. The receptor set was obtained from a female donor with papillary thyroid cancer or a benign thyroid nodule (not recorded which). Some clones in this sample may be carry-over from other donors' samples.

This chain connects TRBV11-3 to TRBJ2-7; TRBD1 might be the D (6 bases). Germline V gives CDR1 SGHNT, CDR2 YENEEA. Trimming removed 3 bases from V and 0 bases from J, with 9 bases in between. This CDR3 region has 14 residues. The CDR3 reads CASSFRGTSYEQYF. CDR3 bases: TGTGCCAGCAGCTTCAGGGGAACCTCCTACGAGCAGTACTTC.

This clone was detected only a few times. V gene TRBV3-1 combines with J gene TRBJ2-3; D is unclear. This CDR3 is 17 amino acids long. Looked up from germline, CDR1 is LGHDT and CDR2 is YNNKEL (reference sequence). Trimming removed 0 bases from V and 2 bases from J, with 15 bases in between. The CDR3 coding sequence is TGTGCCAGCAGCCAAGAAGCTGGCTACCGACTCACAGATACGCAGTATTTT. This codes for CASSQEAGYRLTDTQYF.

This clone was observed a few times. The chain couples TRBV28 to TRBJ2-1, with 11 bases identical to TRBD2. The CDR3 is 15 amino acids. V trimming: 2 bases; J trimming: 4 bases; junction bases outside the gene matches: 1. Germline V gene lookup returns CDR1 MDHEN and CDR2 SYDVKM. In nucleotides, the CDR3 is TGTGCCAGCAGTTTAGGGACTAGCGGATACAATGAGCAGTTCTTC. Its translation is CASSLGTSGYNEQFF.

The J gene is TRBJ2-3, the V gene TRBV7-3, with D uncertain. This CDR3 is 13 amino acids long. CDR1 is SGHTA, CDR2 FQGTGA, per germline. V lost 5 bases and J 4 bases, leaving 10 bases between the germline ends. The CDR3 DNA sequence: TGTGCCAGCAGCAACCCTCCCTCAGATACGCAGTATTTT. Protein product: CASSNPPSDTQYF.

This clone was counted only a few times. V usage is TRBV7-2 and J usage is TRBJ2-2; D gene ambiguous. Looked up from germline, CDR1 is SGHTA and CDR2 is FQGNSA. V was trimmed by 0 bases and J by 5 bases, leaving 4 bases between them. This CDR3 region has 13 residues. The CDR3, as DNA: TGTGCCAGCAGCTTAGCGTGGACCGGGGAGCTGTTTTTT. Protein product: CASSLAWTGELFF.

In regard to this clone: Sequence at one end of the junction differs from germline and may be a read error. This chain links TRBV10-1 with TRBJ2-1; D possibly uses TRBD1 or TRBD2 (5 bases each). The length of the CDR3 is 12 residues. CDR1 is WNHNN, CDR2 SYGVQD, per germline (reference sequence). CDR3 protein: CASSESPGTQYF. CDR3 DNA: TGCGCCAGCAGTGAGTCCCCCGGGACCCAGTATTTC.

This chain links TRBV15 with TRBJ2-3; D unclear. V was clipped by 3 bases and J by 0 bases, with 7 bases between them. Germline loops: CDR1 LNHNV, CDR2 YYDKDF (reference sequence). The CDR3 consists of 14 residues. CDR3 in DNA: TGTGCCACCAGCAGGACCCGGAGCACAGATACGCAGTATTTT. It specifies CATSRTRSTDTQYF.